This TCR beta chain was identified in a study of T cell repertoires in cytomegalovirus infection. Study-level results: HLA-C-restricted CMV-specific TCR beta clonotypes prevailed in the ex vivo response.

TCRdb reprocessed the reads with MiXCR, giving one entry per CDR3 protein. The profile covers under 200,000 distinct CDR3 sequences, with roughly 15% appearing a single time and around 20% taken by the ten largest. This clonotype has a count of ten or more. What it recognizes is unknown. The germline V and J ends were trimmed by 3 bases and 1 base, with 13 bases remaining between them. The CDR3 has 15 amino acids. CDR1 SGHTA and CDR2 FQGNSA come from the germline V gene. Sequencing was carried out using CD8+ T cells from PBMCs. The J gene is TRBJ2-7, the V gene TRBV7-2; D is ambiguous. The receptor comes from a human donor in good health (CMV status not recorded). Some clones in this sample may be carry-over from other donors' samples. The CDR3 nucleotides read TGTGCCAGCAGCTTGCTCGACGAGATTTCCTACGAGCAGTACTTC. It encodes CASSLLDEISYEQYF.